Shown below are 20 T cell receptor beta chains from a single sample sequenced in a study of blood T cells in healthy people across ages. Primed by a sample-barcoded 5' primer and a J-beta primer mix, a second PCR proceeded for about 6 to 11 cycles. In TCRdb, the 5' RACE reads were re-called with MiXCR into one record per CDR3 protein. The sample consists of about 680,000 distinct CDR3 sequences, around 49% of them appearing once. The sample was blood. The source of these receptors is an older woman in good health.

This clonotype came up once. The chain employs TRBV6-2 or TRBV6-3 and TRBJ2-7, with 7 bases identical to TRBD2. This CDR3 has 14 residues. With V trimmed by 11 bases and J by 1 base, 11 bases remained unmatched. Per germline, CDR1 MNHEY and CDR2 SVGEGT. This CDR3 reads CAGQRDRQSYEQYF. The CDR3 DNA is TGTGCCGGCCAGCGGGACCGACAATCCTACGAGCAGTACTTC.

The chain links TRBV28 to TRBJ1-4; D uncertain. The V gene lost 6 bases and the J gene lost 9 bases, with 20 bases spanning the gap. Per the germline V gene, CDR1 is MDHEN and CDR2 is SYDVKM. CDR3 length: 15 amino acids. This CDR3 reads CASSLPGLNNKKLFF. For the CDR3, the DNA is TGTGCCAGCAGCCTGCCCGGGTTAAACAATAAAAAACTGTTTTTT.

This clonotype was counted many times. J is TRBJ2-1 and V is TRBV7-9; no firm D call. Germline V gene lookup returns CDR1 SEHNR and CDR2 FQNEAQ (reference sequence). This CDR3 is 13 amino acids long. Trimming stripped 2 bases from V and 9 bases from J, with 11 bases between. The CDR3 loop is CASSLPPGTEQFF. Here the CDR3 DNA reads TGTGCCAGCAGCTTACCGCCTGGTACTGAGCAGTTCTTC.

In its sample, this clonotype was seen once. The chain employs TRBV4-2 and TRBJ1-2, with D maybe TRBD1 (5 bases). The CDR3 extends over 16 amino acids. CDR1 and CDR2 from the germline V gene are LGHNA and YNFKEQ. Trimming left V 0 bases short and J 4 bases short, with 15 bases between. The CDR3 reads CASSQEAPGLLYGYTF. Written as DNA, the CDR3 is TGTGCCAGCAGCCAAGAGGCCCCGGGACTGCTCTATGGCTACACCTTC.

The table lists this clonotype with a few counts. The genes are TRBV7-8 and TRBJ2-7; D not resolved. The DNA end is more similar to TRBJ2-5, so the J call may be wrong. The V gene's germline CDR1 is SGHVS and CDR2 FQNEAQ. The CDR3 totals 15 residues. The CDR3 bases are TGTGCCAGCAGCCGTTCAAGGGTGCCCGGAGAGACCCAGTACTTC. This sequence encodes CASSRSRVPGETQYF.

The genes are TRBV9 and TRBJ1-2; 9 bases match TRBD1. Germline V gene sequence: CDR1 SGDLS, CDR2 YYNGEE. The CDR3 has 15 residues. J was trimmed by 2 bases and V by 4 bases; bases with no gene match: 6. As DNA, the CDR3 is TGTGCCAGCAGCCCAGGGGACAGGGCGAACTATGGCTACACCTTC. Translating gives CASSPGDRANYGYTF.

The chain combines TRBV4-3 with TRBJ2-4, with D perhaps being TRBD1 or TRBD2 (5 bases each). The J call may be mistaken, given a closer DNA end match to TRBJ2-7. Per the germline V gene, CDR1 is LGHNA and CDR2 is YSLEER. The CDR3 runs to 16 residues. The CDR3 loop is CASSQDMRGRAYEQYF. The DNA for the CDR3 is TGCGCCAGCAGCCAAGATATGAGGGGAAGGGCCTACGAGCAGTACTTC.

The chain links TRBV5-6 to TRBJ2-5, with D uncertain. The CDR3 sequence is 11 residues long. V lost 1 base and J lost 11, with 9 bases in between. Germline CDR1 reads SGHDT; CDR2 reads YYEEEE. DNA for the CDR3: TGTGCCAGCAGCTTGAAAAAGGAGCAGTACTTC. Amino acid sequence: CASSLKKEQYF.

This CDR3 reads CASSLWSGAYNEQFF. The CDR3 DNA reads TGTGCCAGCAGTTTATGGTCAGGAGCCTACAATGAGCAGTTCTTC. The chain links TRBV28 to TRBJ2-1; D ambiguous. Germline values: CDR1 MDHEN, CDR2 SYDVKM. The CDR3 runs to 15 residues. Trimming removed 0 bases from V and 2 bases from J, with 8 bases in between.

V usage is TRBV7-9 and J usage is TRBJ2-7; no clear D gene. Between the trimmed V and J ends, which lost 5 bases and 0 bases, there was a span of 14 bases. The CDR3 is 15 amino acids. Germline V gene sequence: CDR1 SEHNR, CDR2 FQNEAQ (reference sequence). CDR3 region: CASSPSFSGSYEQYF. The CDR3 DNA reads TGTGCCAGCAGCCCCAGCTTTTCAGGCTCCTACGAGCAGTACTTC.

The J gene is TRBJ2-3, the V gene TRBV29-1; D perhaps matches TRBD2 (6 bases). The CDR3 length is 14 residues. CDR1 SQVTM and CDR2 ANQGSEA come from the germline V gene. V was trimmed by 3 bases and J by 0 bases, leaving 10 bases between them. DNA of the CDR3: TGCAGCGTTGAGGAGCGGGCAAGCACAGATACGCAGTATTTT. Amino acids: CSVEERASTDTQYF.

Here the CDR3 reads CSARAPREYSYEQYF. The CDR3 DNA sequence: TGCAGCGCCCGAGCCCCCCGGGAGTACTCCTACGAGCAGTACTTC. V usage is TRBV29-1 and J usage is TRBJ2-7; possibly TRBD2 for D (6 bases). V lost 7 bases and J 0 bases, leaving 19 bases between the germline ends. The germline CDR1 and CDR2 sequences are SQVTM and ANQGSEA. There are 15 residues in the CDR3.

J is TRBJ2-1 and V is TRBV7-3, with a possible D match to TRBD1 (6 bases). V was pared by 0 bases and J by 4 bases, with 13 bases between. Germline assignment: CDR1 SGHTA and CDR2 FQGTGA. The CDR3 has 16 amino acids. The CDR3 region has the DNA TGTGCCAGCAGCTTAACGCGTACGACAGGTTACAATGAGCAGTTCTTC. Translation: CASSLTRTTGYNEQFF.

This clonotype has more than one count but fewer than ten. In nucleotides, the CDR3 is TGTGCCAGCAGTTTTAGCGGGAGGGGCTACAATGAGCAGTTCTTC. Translating it yields CASSFSGRGYNEQFF. The V call is TRBV27, the J call TRBJ2-1; 11 bases align to TRBD2. The germline CDR1 and CDR2 sequences are MNHEY and SMNVEV (reference sequence). V lost 3 bases, J lost 3 bases, and 1 base stayed unmatched. The CDR3 loop spans 15 amino acids.

V gene TRBV27 combines with J gene TRBJ2-3; 9 bases map to TRBD2. Germline loops: CDR1 MNHEY, CDR2 SMNVEV (reference sequence). The CDR3 has 14 amino acids. V shed 6 bases, J shed 5 bases, and the junction held 6 bases outside the gene matches. CDR3 nucleotides: TGTGCCAGCAGGAATATACTAGCGGGAGATACGCAGTATTTT. Protein sequence: CASRNILAGDTQYF.

This sequence joins TRBV29-1 and TRBJ1-1, with 7 bases that match TRBD1. V trimming: 6 bases; J trimming: 0 bases; junction bases outside the gene matches: 7. The CDR3 loop spans 14 amino acids. Germline CDR1 and CDR2: SQVTM and ANQGSEA. The CDR3 nucleotides are TGCAGCGTGGGTCGACAGGGAATGAACACTGAAGCTTTCTTT. Translating gives CSVGRQGMNTEAFF. The complete variable domain, with remaining parts taken from reference TRBV29-1 and TRBJ1-1, reads SAVISQKPSRDICQRGTSLTIQCQVDSQVTMMFWYRQQPGQSLTLIATANQGSEATYESGFVIDKFPISRPNLTFSTLTVSNMSPEDSSIYLCSVGRQGMNTEAFFGQGTRLTVV.

This clonotype occurred a few times. The chain employs TRBV6-5 and TRBJ2-3; 11 nucleotides line up with TRBD1. V lost 5 bases and J lost 4; bases outside the gene matches: 2. Germline V lookup: CDR1 MNHEY, CDR2 SVGAGI. The CDR3 has 14 amino acids. CDR3 coding DNA: TGTGCCAGCAGTAGGGACAGGGGGTCAGATACGCAGTATTTT. Residues: CASSRDRGSDTQYF.

This clonotype was seen just once. V usage is TRBV27 and J usage is TRBJ2-5; 16 nucleotides match TRBD2. The CDR3 has 17 amino acids. Germline CDR1 and CDR2: MNHEY and SMNVEV (reference sequence). The V segment lost 5 bases and the J segment 11 bases; nucleotides outside the gene matches: 14. The CDR3 DNA reads TGTGCCAGCAGTCTCGGGACTAGCGGGAGGGAAAATAATGAGCAGTACTTC. Its protein is CASSLGTSGRENNEQYF.

This rearrangement joins TRBV29-1 to TRBJ2-1, with D possibly matching TRBD2 (7 bases). Trimming stripped 6 bases from V and 0 bases from J, with 15 bases between. The germline CDR1 and CDR2 sequences are SQVTM and ANQGSEA. The CDR3 contains 15 residues. CDR3 DNA sequence: TGCAGCGTGGGAGGGGGGGCGAGCTCCTACAATGAGCAGTTCTTC. Protein: CSVGGGASSYNEQFF.

The chain links TRBV24-1 to TRBJ2-7; tentatively, D is TRBD1 (6 bases). Germline lookup yields CDR1 KGHDR and CDR2 SFDVKD. This CDR3 region has 14 residues. Trimming shortened V by 3 bases and J by 5 bases, and 13 bases separated the two germline ends. CDR3: CATSDDTGSNEQYF. For the CDR3, the DNA is TGTGCCACCAGTGATGACACAGGGTCCAACGAGCAGTACTTC.